This is a list of T cell receptor beta chains from one sample in a study of Graves' ophthalmopathy and Graves' hyperthyroidism. TCRdb re-derived calls from the multiplex PCR reads in MiXCR, one entry per CDR3 protein. The sample has 660,000 or so distinct CDR3 sequences, approximately 39% seen once. The sample consisted of peripheral blood. These receptors were taken from an adult man with Graves' ophthalmopathy. The CDR3 runs from the conserved cysteine through the conserved F or W. A D gene is named only where the DNA matches it firmly. Size is omitted from some rows. Given values are once, few, many or a class for expanded clones.

many | NA | TRBJ2-5 | TRBV7-2 | TGTGCCAGCAGCTTACGGTCAGGGGCTGGTGAGACCCAGTACTTC | CASSLRSGAGETQYF
NA | TRBD2 | TRBJ2-7 | TRBV7-9 | TGCGCCAGCAGCCATGGGCTTGCTAGCGGGGCCTCCTACGAGCAGTACTTC | CASSHGLASGASYEQYF
NA | TRBD1 | TRBJ2-7 | TRBV24-1 | TGTGCCACCAGCGAGACAGGGAACTACGAGCAGTACTTC | CATSETGNYEQYF
few | NA | TRBJ2-3 | TRBV7-9 | TGTGCCAGCAGTTCGGCCCCCGCGAAGGCGGATACGCAGTATTTT | CASSSAPAKADTQYF
NA | NA | TRBJ1-4 | TRBV7-9 | TGTGCCAGCAGAACCGGGGTTGCTAATGAAAAACTGTTTTTT | CASRTGVANEKLFF
once | NA | TRBJ2-2 | TRBV5-1 | TGCGCCAGCAGCAAAAACTGGAACACCGGGGAGCTGTTTTTT | CASSKNWNTGELFF
NA | TRBD2 | TRBJ2-2 | TRBV25-1 | TGTGCCAGCAGTTACTCTTCAGCGGGAGCACGCGCGAACACCGGGGAGCTGTTTTTT | CASSYSSAGARANTGELFF
NA | NA | TRBJ1-1 | TRBV29-1 | TGCAGCGTTGATTCCATACAGAACACTGAAGCTTTCTTT | CSVDSIQNTEAFF
few | TRBD1 | TRBJ1-2 | TRBV4-2 | TGTGCCAGCAGCCAAGATCAAGGGGGCGATCTCTATGGCTACACCTTC | CASSQDQGGDLYGYTF
NA | TRBD2 | TRBJ2-5 | TRBV25-1 | TGTGCCAGCAGTGGGACTAGCGGACTAGCCGAGACCCAGTACTTC | CASSGTSGLAETQYF
NA | NA | TRBJ1-6 | TRBV24-1 | TGTGCCACAAGTGATGGTGGGGCTAATTCACCCCTCCACTTT | CATSDGGANSPLHF
many | NA | TRBJ1-4 | TRBV7-9 | TGTGCCAGCGTCGGGGGATATGAAAAACTGTTTTTT | CASVGGYEKLFF
NA | TRBD2 | TRBJ2-2 | TRBV12-3/TRBV12-4 | TGTGCCAGCAGTGGACTAGCGGGAGCTTCCGGGGAGCTGTTTTTT | CASSGLAGASGELFF
few | TRBD2 | TRBJ2-2 | TRBV24-1 | TGTGCCAGCAGTCCCTCGACTAGCGTGAACACCGGGGAGCTGTTTTTT | CASSPSTSVNTGELFF
NA | NA | TRBJ2-6 | TRBV5-1 | TGCGCCACGCGGGGGGGACAGGCTGGGGCCAACGTCCTGACTTTC | CATRGGQAGANVLTF
NA | TRBD1 | TRBJ1-1 | TRBV10-3 | TGTGCCATCAGTGAATTGGGACAGGGGTTTCTCACTGAAGCTTTCTTT | CAISELGQGFLTEAFF
many | NA | TRBJ2-6 | TRBV5-6 | TGTGCCAGCAGCGTTCGCTGGAGCTCTGGGGCCAACGTCCTGACTTTC | CASSVRWSSGANVLTF
NA | NA | TRBJ2-5 | TRBV5-4 | TGTGCCAGCAGCTTCCGGTTAGATCAAGAGACCCAGTACTTC | CASSFRLDQETQYF
NA | TRBD1 | TRBJ1-1 | TRBV25-1 | TGTGCCAGCTCACCGTATTCTGGACAGGCGGAAGCTTTCTTT | CASSPYSGQAEAFF
NA | TRBD2 | TRBJ2-7 | TRBV19 | TGCGCCAGCAGCCAAGATCCTAGCGGGGCTTTGTATGAGCAGTACTTC | CASSQDPSGALYEQYF
many | NA | TRBJ1-1 | TRBV19 | TGTGCCAGTAGCAGAGTCCCAGCCAGGACTGAAGCTTTCTTT | CASSRVPARTEAFF
many | NA | TRBJ1-1 | TRBV7-7 | TGTGCCAGCAGCCTAAACTCGAACACTGAAGCTTTCTTT | CASSLNSNTEAFF
NA | NA | TRBJ1-1 | TRBV29-1 | TGCAGCGTTGGGAGGCCGGACACTGAAGCTTTCTTT | CSVGRPDTEAFF
NA | NA | TRBJ1-3 | TRBV15 | TGTGCCACCAGCAGCGTCTCTGGAAACACCATATATTTT | CATSSVSGNTIYF
once | TRBD1 | TRBJ2-7 | TRBV5-6 | TGTGCCAGCAGCTTTAACAGGGGCAGGTCGTACGAGCAGTACTTC | CASSFNRGRSYEQYF
NA | NA | TRBJ1-2 | TRBV10-2 | TGCGCCACGAGGACAGTTGAAGCTAACTATGGCTACACCTTC | CATRTVEANYGYTF
few | NA | TRBJ1-4 | TRBV4-3 | TGCGCCAGCAGCCAAGATTGGGGGCCTAATGAAAAACTGTTTTTT | CASSQDWGPNEKLFF
many | NA | TRBJ2-7 | TRBV2 | TGTGCCAGCACCGAAGGTCGGGGATACGAGCAGTACTTC | CASTEGRGYEQYF
NA | NA | TRBJ1-1 | TRBV11-2 | TGTACCATCCGCCACCGGGGTAACACTGAAGCTTTCTTT | CTIRHRGNTEAFF
NA | NA | TRBJ2-2 | TRBV7-6 | TGTGCCAGCAGCTTAGACTCCGGCACCACCGGGGAGCTGTTTTTT | CASSLDSGTTGELFF
many | NA | TRBJ1-1 | TRBV11-2 | TGTGCCAGCAGGCTACAGAACACTGAAGCTTTCTTT | CASRLQNTEAFF
many | NA | TRBJ1-1 | TRBV29-1 | TGCAGCGTTGAAAATCCCAACCAGGTGGCGAACACTGAAGCTTTCTTT | CSVENPNQVANTEAFF
NA | NA | TRBJ1-5 | TRBV10-3 | TGTGCCATCGCTTCGGGGGAAGGAGGTCCCCAGCATTTT | CAIASGEGGPQHF
NA | TRBD1 | TRBJ1-4 | TRBV7-2 | TGTGCCAGCAGCCCCGCGGACAGGGATAATGAAAAACTGTTTTTT | CASSPADRDNEKLFF
many | NA | TRBJ1-1 | TRBV9 | TGTGCCAGCAGCGTAGCAGGACCGAACACTGAAGCTTTCTTT | CASSVAGPNTEAFF
few | NA | TRBJ2-2 | TRBV11-1 | TGTGCCAGCAGCTTAGCGGGGAACAGGGTCACCGGGGAGCTGTTTTTT | CASSLAGNRVTGELFF
many | NA | TRBJ2-6 | TRBV7-3 | TGTGCCAGCGGTACAGGCTCGTTCTCTGGGGCCAACGTCCTGACTTTC | CASGTGSFSGANVLTF
NA | NA | TRBJ1-4 | TRBV25-1 | TGTGCCAGCAGTGATACCGGGGATGAAAAACTGTTTTTT | CASSDTGDEKLFF
NA | NA | TRBJ2-6 | TRBV12-3/TRBV12-4 | TGTGCCAGCAGTGTAAGAAGCTCTGGGGCCAACGTCCTGACTTTC | CASSVRSSGANVLTF
many | TRBD1 | TRBJ1-4 | TRBV25-1 | TGTGCCAGCAGACGTACGGGACAGGGTGGCACTAATGAAAAACTGTTTTTT | CASRRTGQGGTNEKLFF
few | NA | TRBJ1-5 | TRBV6-1 | TGTGCCAGCAGTGAACCGTCGGGGGCATATAGCAATCAGCCCCAGCATTTT | CASSEPSGAYSNQPQHF
few | NA | TRBJ1-3 | TRBV12-5 | TGTGCTAGTGGTTGGGAGATATCTCCTGTTGGAAACACCATATATTTT | CASGWEISPVGNTIYF
few | NA | TRBJ2-7 | TRBV6-2/TRBV6-3 | TGTGCCAGCAGTCCAGGCTTGGGCGCTTATTACGAGCAGTACTTC | CASSPGLGAYYEQYF
NA | TRBD1 | TRBJ2-3 | TRBV29-1 | TGCAGCGACCTGACAGGGGATACGCAGTATTTT | CSDLTGDTQYF
NA | NA | TRBJ2-7 | TRBV19 | TGTGCCTGGAGTGTACGGTACTACGAGCAGTACTTC | CAWSVRYYEQYF
NA | NA | TRBJ2-7 | TRBV7-9 | TGTGCCAGCAGTCCCTGGGGCACATACGAGCAGTACTTC | CASSPWGTYEQYF
once | TRBD1 | TRBJ1-5 | TRBV2 | TGTGCCAGGGGAGAGGGGGCCCATAGCAATCAGCCCCAGCATTTT | CARGEGAHSNQPQHF
few | NA | TRBJ1-1 | TRBV19 | TGTGCCAGTAATTATTACGAACAGGACACTGAAGCTTTCTTT | CASNYYEQDTEAFF
few | TRBD2 | TRBJ2-7 | TRBV5-1 | TGCGCCAGCAGCTTGATCAGCGGGGAGGCTCAGGAGCAGTACTTC | CASSLISGEAQEQYF